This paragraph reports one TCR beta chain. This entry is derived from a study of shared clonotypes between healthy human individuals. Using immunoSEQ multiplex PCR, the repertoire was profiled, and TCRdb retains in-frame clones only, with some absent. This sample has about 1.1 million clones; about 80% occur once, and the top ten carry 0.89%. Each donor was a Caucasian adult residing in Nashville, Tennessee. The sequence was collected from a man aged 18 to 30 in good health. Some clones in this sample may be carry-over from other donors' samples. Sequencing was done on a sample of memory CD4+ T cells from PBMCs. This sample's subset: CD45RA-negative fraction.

The CDR3 region is CASSLTTGLTEAFF. In DNA, the CDR3 is TGTGCCAGCTCACTAACGACAGGGTTGACTGAAGCTTTCTTT. The rearrangement links TRBV18 to TRBJ1-1, with 7 bases lining up with TRBD1. Germline-derived CDR1 and CDR2 are KGHSH and LQKENI. The CDR3 is made up of 14 amino acids. With 4 bases clipped from V and 5 bases from J, the junction kept 7 bases outside the gene matches.